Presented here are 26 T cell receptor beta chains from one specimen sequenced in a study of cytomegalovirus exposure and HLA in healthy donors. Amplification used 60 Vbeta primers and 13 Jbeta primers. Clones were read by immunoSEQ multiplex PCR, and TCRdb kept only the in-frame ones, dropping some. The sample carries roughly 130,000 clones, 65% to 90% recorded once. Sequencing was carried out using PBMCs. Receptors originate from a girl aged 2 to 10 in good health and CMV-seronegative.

CDR3 protein: CASSINRGPQPQHF. CDR3 nucleotides: TGTGCCAGTAGTATCAACAGGGGGCCTCAGCCCCAGCATTTT. The V gene is TRBV19, the J gene TRBJ1-5, with 9 bases matching TRBD1. The CDR3 is made up of 14 amino acids. V lost 3 bases, J lost 6 bases, and 3 bases stayed unmatched. Germline V gene sequence: CDR1 LNHDA, CDR2 SQIVND (reference sequence).

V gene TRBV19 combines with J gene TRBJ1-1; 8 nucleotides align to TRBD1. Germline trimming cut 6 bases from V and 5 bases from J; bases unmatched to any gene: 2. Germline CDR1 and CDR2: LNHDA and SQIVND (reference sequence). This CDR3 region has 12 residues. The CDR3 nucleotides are TGTGCCAGTAGGGACAGGGTTACTGAAGCTTTCTTT. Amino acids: CASRDRVTEAFF. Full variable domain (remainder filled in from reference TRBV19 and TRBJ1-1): DGGITQSPKYLFRKEGQNVTLSCEQNLNHDAMYWYRQDPGQGLRLIYYSQIVNDFQKGDIAEGYSVSREKKESFPLTVTSAQKNPTAFYLCASRDRVTEAFFGQGTRLTVV.

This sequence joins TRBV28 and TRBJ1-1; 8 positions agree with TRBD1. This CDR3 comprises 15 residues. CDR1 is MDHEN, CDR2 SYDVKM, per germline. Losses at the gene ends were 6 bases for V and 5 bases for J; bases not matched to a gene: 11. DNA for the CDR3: TGTGCCAGCAGGTTCCGTACAGGGGGAGGGACTGAAGCTTTCTTT. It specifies CASRFRTGGGTEAFF.

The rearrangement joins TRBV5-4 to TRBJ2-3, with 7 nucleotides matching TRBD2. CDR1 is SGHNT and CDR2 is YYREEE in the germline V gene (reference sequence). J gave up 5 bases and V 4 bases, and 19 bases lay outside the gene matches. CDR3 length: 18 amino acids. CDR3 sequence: CASSTTVTREFDKDTQYF. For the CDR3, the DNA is TGTGCCAGCAGCACGACGGTGACGCGGGAGTTCGATAAAGATACGCAGTATTTT.

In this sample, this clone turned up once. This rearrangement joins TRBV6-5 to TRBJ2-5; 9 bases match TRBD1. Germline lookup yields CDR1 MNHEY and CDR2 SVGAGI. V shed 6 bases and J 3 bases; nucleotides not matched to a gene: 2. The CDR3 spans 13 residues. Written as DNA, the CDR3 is TGTGCCAGCAGGAGGGACAGGGAAGAGACCCAGTACTTC. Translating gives CASRRDREETQYF.

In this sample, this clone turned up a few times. CDR3 loop: CASSPDSTDGYTF. The CDR3 DNA reads TGCGCCAGCAGCCCAGACAGTACCGATGGCTACACCTTC. The J gene is TRBJ1-2, the V gene TRBV4-3, with D possibly matching TRBD1 (5 bases). The germline gives CDR1 LGHNA, CDR2 YSLEER. The CDR3 sequence is 13 residues long. V was trimmed by 4 bases and J by 6 bases, leaving 12 bases between them.

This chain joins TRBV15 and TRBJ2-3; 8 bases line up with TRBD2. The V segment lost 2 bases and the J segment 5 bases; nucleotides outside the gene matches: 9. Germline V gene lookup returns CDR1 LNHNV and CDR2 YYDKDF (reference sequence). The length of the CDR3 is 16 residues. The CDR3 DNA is TGTGCCACCAGCAGAAGTACCGGGCTAGCGGGAGATACGCAGTATTTT. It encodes CATSRSTGLAGDTQYF. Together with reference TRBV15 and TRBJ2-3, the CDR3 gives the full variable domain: DAMVIQNPRYQVTQFGKPVTLSCSQTLNHNVMYWYQQKSSQAPKLLFHYYDKDFNNEADTPDNFQSRRPNTSFCFLDIRSPGLGDTAMYLCATSRSTGLAGDTQYFGPGTRLTVL.

For the CDR3, the DNA is TGTGCCAGCAGCGAGGACAGAAACTCCTACGAGCAGTACTTC. Encoded protein: CASSEDRNSYEQYF. This chain joins TRBV7-9 and TRBJ2-7, with D perhaps TRBD1 (6 bases). Germline loops: CDR1 SEHNR, CDR2 FQNEAQ (reference sequence). The CDR3 extends over 14 amino acids. V was pared by 5 bases and J by 0 bases, with 11 bases between.

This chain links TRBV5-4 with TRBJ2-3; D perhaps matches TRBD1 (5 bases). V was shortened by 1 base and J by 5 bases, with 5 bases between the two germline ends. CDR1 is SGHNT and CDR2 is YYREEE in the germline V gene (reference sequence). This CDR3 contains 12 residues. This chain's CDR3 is CASSLRGDTQYF. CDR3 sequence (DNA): TGTGCCAGCAGCTTGAGGGGAGATACGCAGTATTTT.

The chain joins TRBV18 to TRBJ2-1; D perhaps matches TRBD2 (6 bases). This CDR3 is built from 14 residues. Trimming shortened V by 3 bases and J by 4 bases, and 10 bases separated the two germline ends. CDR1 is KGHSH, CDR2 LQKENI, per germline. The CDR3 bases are TGTGCCAGCTCACCTGCTGGAGGGTACAATGAGCAGTTCTTC. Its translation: CASSPAGGYNEQFF.

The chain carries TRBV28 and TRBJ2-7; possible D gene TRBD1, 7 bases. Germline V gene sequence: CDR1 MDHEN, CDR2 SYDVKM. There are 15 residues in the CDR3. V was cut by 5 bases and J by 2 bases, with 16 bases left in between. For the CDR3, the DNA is TGTGCCAGCAGTGGAGGGACAGTCTTTCCCTACGAGCAGTACTTC. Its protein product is CASSGGTVFPYEQYF.

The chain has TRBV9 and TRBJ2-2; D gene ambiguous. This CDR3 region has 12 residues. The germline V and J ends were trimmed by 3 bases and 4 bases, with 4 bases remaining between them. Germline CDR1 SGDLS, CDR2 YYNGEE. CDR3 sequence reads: CASSGATGELFF. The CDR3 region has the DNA TGTGCCAGCAGCGGGGCCACCGGGGAGCTGTTTTTT.

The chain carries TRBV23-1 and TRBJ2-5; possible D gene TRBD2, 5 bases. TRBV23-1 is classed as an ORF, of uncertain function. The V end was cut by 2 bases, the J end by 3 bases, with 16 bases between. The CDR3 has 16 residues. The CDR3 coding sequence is TGCGCCAGCAGTCAAAGGGAATCTGACGGGAAAGAGACCCAGTACTTC. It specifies CASSQRESDGKETQYF.

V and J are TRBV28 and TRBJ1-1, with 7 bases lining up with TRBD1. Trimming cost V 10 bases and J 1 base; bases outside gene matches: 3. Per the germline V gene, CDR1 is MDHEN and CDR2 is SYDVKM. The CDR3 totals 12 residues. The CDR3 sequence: CANNRGNTEAFF. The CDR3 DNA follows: TGTGCCAACAACAGGGGGAACACTGAAGCTTTCTTT.

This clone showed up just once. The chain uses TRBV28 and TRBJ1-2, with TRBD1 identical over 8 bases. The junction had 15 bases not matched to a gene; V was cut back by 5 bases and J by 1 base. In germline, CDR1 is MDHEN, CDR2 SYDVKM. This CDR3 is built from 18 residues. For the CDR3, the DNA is TGTGCCAGCAGTCTACCGGGACAGGCGTCATACTATAACTATGGCTACACCTTC. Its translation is CASSLPGQASYYNYGYTF.

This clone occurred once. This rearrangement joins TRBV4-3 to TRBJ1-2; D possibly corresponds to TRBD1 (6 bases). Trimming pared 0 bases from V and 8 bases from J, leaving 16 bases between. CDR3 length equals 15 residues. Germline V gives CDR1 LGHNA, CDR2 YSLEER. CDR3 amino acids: CASSQEAAGGRGYTF. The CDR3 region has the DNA TGCGCCAGCAGCCAAGAAGCGGCGGGGGGCAGGGGCTACACCTTC.

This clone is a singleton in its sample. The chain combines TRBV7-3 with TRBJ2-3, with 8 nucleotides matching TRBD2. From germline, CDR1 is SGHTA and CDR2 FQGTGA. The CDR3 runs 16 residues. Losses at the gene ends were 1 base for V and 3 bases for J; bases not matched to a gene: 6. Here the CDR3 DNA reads TGTGCCAGCAGCTTAAGCCCGGGACTAGAAACAGATACGCAGTATTTT. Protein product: CASSLSPGLETDTQYF.

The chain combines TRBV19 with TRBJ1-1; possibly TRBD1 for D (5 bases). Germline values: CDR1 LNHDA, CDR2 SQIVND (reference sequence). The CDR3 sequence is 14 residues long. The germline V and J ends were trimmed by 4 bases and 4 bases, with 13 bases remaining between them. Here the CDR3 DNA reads TGTGCCAGTAGTACCAGGGATCTTGGCACTGAAGCTTTCTTT. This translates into CASSTRDLGTEAFF.

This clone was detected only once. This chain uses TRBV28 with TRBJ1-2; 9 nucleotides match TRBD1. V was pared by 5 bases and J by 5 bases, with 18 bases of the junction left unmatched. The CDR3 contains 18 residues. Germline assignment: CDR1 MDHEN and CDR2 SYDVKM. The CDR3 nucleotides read TGTGCCAGCAGTCCATGGGGGAGGACAGGGGCTAAAGGATATGGCTACACCTTC. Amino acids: CASSPWGRTGAKGYGYTF.

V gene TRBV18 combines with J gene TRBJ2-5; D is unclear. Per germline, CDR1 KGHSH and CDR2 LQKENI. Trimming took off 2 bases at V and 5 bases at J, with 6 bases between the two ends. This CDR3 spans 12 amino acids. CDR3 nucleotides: TGTGCCAGCTCACCAATGCAGGAGACCCAGTACTTC. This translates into CASSPMQETQYF.

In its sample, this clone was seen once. The CDR3 sequence is CASSEVEGVVSQPQHF. The CDR3 bases are TGTGCCAGCAGTGAGGTTGAAGGGGTAGTCTCTCAGCCCCAGCATTTT. The rearrangement uses TRBV28 and TRBJ1-5; D possibly corresponds to TRBD1 (5 bases). Trimming shortened V by 5 bases and J by 6 bases, and 20 bases separated the two germline ends. The CDR3 covers 16 residues. Looked up from germline, CDR1 is MDHEN and CDR2 is SYDVKM.

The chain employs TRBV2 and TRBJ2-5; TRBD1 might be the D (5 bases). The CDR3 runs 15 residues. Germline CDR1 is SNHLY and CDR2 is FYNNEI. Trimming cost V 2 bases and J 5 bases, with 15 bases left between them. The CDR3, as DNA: TGTGCCAGCAGTGAACAGGTTGGGGCAGGGGAGACCCAGTACTTC. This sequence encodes CASSEQVGAGETQYF.

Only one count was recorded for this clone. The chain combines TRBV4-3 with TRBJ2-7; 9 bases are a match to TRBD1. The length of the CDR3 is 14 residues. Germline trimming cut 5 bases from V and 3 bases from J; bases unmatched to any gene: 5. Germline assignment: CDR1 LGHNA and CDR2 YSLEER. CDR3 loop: CASSSGTGFYEQYF. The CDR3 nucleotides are TGCGCCAGCAGCTCAGGGACAGGGTTCTACGAGCAGTACTTC.

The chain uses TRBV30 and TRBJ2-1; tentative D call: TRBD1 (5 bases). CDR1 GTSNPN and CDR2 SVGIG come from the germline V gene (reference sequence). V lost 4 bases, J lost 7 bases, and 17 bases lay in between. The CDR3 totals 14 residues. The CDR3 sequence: CAWTLGTGLNEQFF. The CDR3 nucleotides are TGTGCCTGGACCCTAGGAACAGGCCTAAATGAGCAGTTCTTC.

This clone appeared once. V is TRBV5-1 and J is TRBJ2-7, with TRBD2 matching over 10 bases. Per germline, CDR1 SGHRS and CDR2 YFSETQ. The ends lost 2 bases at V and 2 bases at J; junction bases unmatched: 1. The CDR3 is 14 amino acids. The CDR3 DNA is TGCGCCAGCAGCTTAAGCGGGAGGGCCTACGAGCAGTACTTC. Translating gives CASSLSGRAYEQYF.

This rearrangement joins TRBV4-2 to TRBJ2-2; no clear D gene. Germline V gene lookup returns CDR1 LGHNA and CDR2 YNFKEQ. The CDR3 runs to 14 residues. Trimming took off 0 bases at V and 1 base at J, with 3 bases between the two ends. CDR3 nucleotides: TGTGCCAGCAGCCAAGACAGGAACACCGGGGAGCTGTTTTTT. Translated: CASSQDRNTGELFF.